Listed below are T cell receptor beta chains from one sample, sequenced in a study of T cells in localized non-small cell lung cancer. Assay used: immunoSEQ multiplex PCR; TCRdb lists only in-frame clones, some missing. The profile shows approximately 100,000 clones, more than 75% of them singletons. The material was PBMCs, obtained before any cancer treatment. Source of these receptors: a woman between 35 and 70 years old with stage II squamous cell lung carcinoma. Each CDR3 is given with its conserved first and last residue. Each record gives: clone size, V gene, J gene, D gene, CDR3 DNA, CDR3 protein. A D gene is named only where the DNA matches it firmly. Size is omitted from some rows. Given values are once, few, many or a class for expanded clones.

-,TRBV7-8,TRBJ2-3,-,TGTGCCAGCAGCTTAGTCGGGGCTAGCGGCACAGATACGCAGTATTTT,CASSLVGASGTDTQYF
once,TRBV30,TRBJ1-1,-,TGTGCCTGGAGTGGCCCACCACAGGGAGGGAGTGAAGCTTTCTTT,CAWSGPPQGGSEAFF
-,TRBV6-6,TRBJ1-2,-,TGTGCCAGCAGGGGGGGCGCGAACAATGGCTACACCTTC,CASRGGANNGYTF
-,TRBV5-4,TRBJ2-7,TRBD1,TGTGCCAGCAGCCCCGGACAGGGTGGATACGAGCAGTACTTC,CASSPGQGGYEQYF
-,TRBV14,TRBJ2-5,-,TGTGCCAGCAGCCAAAAACGGCCACCTCTAGAGACCCAGTACTTC,CASSQKRPPLETQYF
-,TRBV5-6,TRBJ2-1,-,TGTGCCAGCAGCTTGCAAGGTCGGGAGCAGTTCTTC,CASSLQGREQFF
-,TRBV14,TRBJ2-5,TRBD2,TGTGCCAGCAGCCAAGGGACTAGCGGGAGGTACCGAGAGACCCAGTACTTC,CASSQGTSGRYRETQYF
-,TRBV5-8,TRBJ1-5,TRBD1,TGTGCCAGCAGCCACGGGACAGGGGGTCAGCCCCAGCATTTT,CASSHGTGGQPQHF
-,TRBV5-1,TRBJ2-3,-,TGCGCCAGCAGGACCGGGAGGGGGCCGGGCACAGATACGCAGTATTTT,CASRTGRGPGTDTQYF
once,TRBV7-6,TRBJ2-7,TRBD1,TGTGCCAGCAGCTCTGGACAGGGTCGGTCCTACGAGCAGTACTTC,CASSSGQGRSYEQYF
-,TRBV30,TRBJ2-7,TRBD2,TGTGCCTGGAGTAGCGGGAGCGGGAGGGTTCGTCGCGAGCAGTACTTC,CAWSSGSGRVRREQYF
-,TRBV4-2,TRBJ2-3,TRBD1,TGTGCCAGCAGCCCTCCCGGGATGACCGGGACAGGGGGAGAACAGTATTTT,CASSPPGMTGTGGEQYF
-,TRBV6-4,TRBJ1-1,-,TGTGCCAGCAGTGAGACAGTGAACACTGAAGCTTTCTTT,CASSETVNTEAFF
-,TRBV27,TRBJ1-2,TRBD1,TGTGCCAGCAGTCCCTGGACAGGGGGAAATGGCTACACCTTC,CASSPWTGGNGYTF
-,TRBV2,TRBJ1-1,-,TGTGCCAGCAGACTTAGGAATAATTGGGACACTGAAGCTTTCTTT,CASRLRNNWDTEAFF
once,TRBV9,TRBJ1-2,-,TGTGCCAGCAGCGTAGCGGCCAGGGTGCGGAGTCTTTATGGCTACACCTTC,CASSVAARVRSLYGYTF
once,TRBV6-1,TRBJ1-6,-,TGTGCCAGCAGTGCTAGACAACTGGCCTTCAATTCACCCCTCCACTTT,CASSARQLAFNSPLHF
once,TRBV7-8,TRBJ2-1,TRBD1,TGTGCCAGCAGCTTGAGAGGGGGCAGAAGGAGCTCCTACAATGAGCAGTTCTTC,CASSLRGGRRSSYNEQFF
-,TRBV6-1,TRBJ2-7,TRBD2,TGTGCCAGCAGTGAAATGGCTAGCGGGAGCTACGAGCAGTACTTC,CASSEMASGSYEQYF
once,TRBV6-1,TRBJ1-2,-,TGTGCCAGCAGTGGTACTCTCGTAGGCTACACCTTC,CASSGTLVGYTF
-,TRBV4-1,TRBJ1-4,-,TGCGCCAGCAGGCTCCTCCCGGGCGTCAAGGGTGAAAAACTGTTTTTT,CASRLLPGVKGEKLFF
-,TRBV5-6,TRBJ1-5,-,TGTGCCAGCAGCTTGAGACAGGCTATCAATCAGCCCCAGCATTTT,CASSLRQAINQPQHF
-,TRBV14,TRBJ1-1,TRBD1,TGTGCCAGCAGCCCTCGGACAGGGTGGAAGACTGAAGCTTTCTTT,CASSPRTGWKTEAFF
once,TRBV11-2,TRBJ2-1,-,TGTGCCAGCAGCTCCCACATGGGTGAGCAGTTCTTC,CASSSHMGEQFF
-,TRBV5-4,TRBJ1-1,-,TGTGCCAGCAGCTTGGGGGCAGGGTCCGGTCTAGACTCTGAAGCTTTCTTT,CASSLGAGSGLDSEAFF
-,TRBV2,TRBJ1-5,-,TGTGCCAGCGGAGAGGACAAACTTGGAATGGAGCCCCAGCATTTT,CASGEDKLGMEPQHF
-,TRBV28,TRBJ1-2,-,TGTGCCAGCGTCGGTAACTATGGCTACACCTTC,CASVGNYGYTF
-,TRBV6-1,TRBJ1-5,-,TGTGCCAGCAGTGAGCAGATCAATCAGCCCCAGCATTTT,CASSEQINQPQHF
-,TRBV29-1,TRBJ2-1,-,TGCAGCGTTACGGAGAATGAGCAGTTCTTC,CSVTENEQFF
-,TRBV5-4,TRBJ1-1,-,TGTGCCAGCAGCCAGACCGCCCCGGTAAACACTGAAGCTTTCTTT,CASSQTAPVNTEAFF
-,TRBV10-1,TRBJ1-4,-,TGCGCCAGCAGTGCCAGTGGAAGAACACCTAATGAAAAACTGTTTTTT,CASSASGRTPNEKLFF
once,TRBV6-1,TRBJ1-1,TRBD1,TGTGCCAGCAGTCCGGACAGGGTGGGAAACACTGAAGCTTTCTTT,CASSPDRVGNTEAFF
-,TRBV11-3,TRBJ2-1,-,TGTGCCAGCAGCTTAGGGAGGGCCCATGAGCAGTTCTTC,CASSLGRAHEQFF
-,TRBV4-1,TRBJ2-2,-,TGCGCCAGCAGCCTACTACCTGGATTAACGGACACCGGGGAGCTGTTTTTT,CASSLLPGLTDTGELFF
-,TRBV28,TRBJ1-1,-,TGTGCCACCTCAGTCGGGGAAGCTTTCTTT,CATSVGEAFF
-,TRBV15,TRBJ2-3,-,TGTGCCACCAGCATGTGGGGGCGGGGACGGCGCACAGATACGCAGTATTTT,CATSMWGRGRRTDTQYF
-,TRBV28,TRBJ1-1,-,TGTGCCAGCAGGACACAAAAAACAGGGTCAGCTCTTGCTTTCTTT,CASRTQKTGSALAFF
-,TRBV6-1,TRBJ2-7,TRBD2,TGTGCCAGCAGGACGGGGGGGGACTACGAGCAGTACTTC,CASRTGGDYEQYF
-,TRBV7-9,TRBJ1-2,-,TGTGCCAGCAGCAACAGGGACTATGGCTACACCTTC,CASSNRDYGYTF
-,TRBV6-5,TRBJ2-7,-,TGTGCCAGCGGGCCTCCCCCTACGGAGCAGTACTTC,CASGPPPTEQYF
few,TRBV5-4,TRBJ1-2,TRBD1,TGTGCCAGCAGCCCCTCCTGGACAGGGGACTATGGCTACACCTTC,CASSPSWTGDYGYTF
-,TRBV19,TRBJ1-5,TRBD1,TGTGCCAGTATCTCAGGGGGAAGCAATCAGCCCCAGCATTTT,CASISGGSNQPQHF
-,TRBV5-8,TRBJ2-2,TRBD2,TGTGCCAGCAGCTTTGGGGGGGTCAACACCGGGGAGCTGTTTTTT,CASSFGGVNTGELFF
-,TRBV5-1,TRBJ1-1,-,TGCGCCAGCAGGTTGACATTCTCGAACACTGAAGCTTTCTTT,CASRLTFSNTEAFF
-,TRBV28,TRBJ1-5,-,TGTGCCAGCAGTCTAGGGGCGGGTCTGATTCAGCCCCAGCATTTT,CASSLGAGLIQPQHF
-,TRBV6-1,TRBJ1-1,TRBD1,TGTGCCAGCAGTGATAAGGACAGGGAAGCTTTCTTT,CASSDKDREAFF
-,TRBV4-1,TRBJ1-6,-,TGCGCCAGCAGCCAAGAGAGTGCCTATAATTCACCCCTCCACTTT,CASSQESAYNSPLHF
-,TRBV15,TRBJ2-5,TRBD2,TGTGCCACCAGCAGCCGACTAGCGGGAGCGGAGGGACAGTACTTC,CATSSRLAGAEGQYF
-,TRBV28,TRBJ1-2,TRBD1,TGTGCCAGCAGTCAACAGGGGAGTCACTATGGCTACACCTTC,CASSQQGSHYGYTF
-,TRBV6-1,TRBJ2-5,TRBD2,TGTGCCAGCAGTTTGACTAGCGGGGGCCAAGAGACCCAGTACTTC,CASSLTSGGQETQYF
-,TRBV5-5,TRBJ2-7,-,TGTGCCAGCAGCCGCGGGTTCGACTCCTACGAGCAGTACTTC,CASSRGFDSYEQYF
-,TRBV29-1,TRBJ2-1,TRBD1,TGCAGCGTTGGGACAGGGTACGTGGAGCAGTTCTTC,CSVGTGYVEQFF
-,TRBV27,TRBJ1-4,-,TGTGCCAGCAGTTCTGTGGGGGTAACTAATGAAAAACTGTTTTTT,CASSSVGVTNEKLFF
-,TRBV25-1,TRBJ2-3,TRBD1,TGTGCCAGCAGTGCCCGACAGGGGCGCACAGATACGCAGTATTTT,CASSARQGRTDTQYF